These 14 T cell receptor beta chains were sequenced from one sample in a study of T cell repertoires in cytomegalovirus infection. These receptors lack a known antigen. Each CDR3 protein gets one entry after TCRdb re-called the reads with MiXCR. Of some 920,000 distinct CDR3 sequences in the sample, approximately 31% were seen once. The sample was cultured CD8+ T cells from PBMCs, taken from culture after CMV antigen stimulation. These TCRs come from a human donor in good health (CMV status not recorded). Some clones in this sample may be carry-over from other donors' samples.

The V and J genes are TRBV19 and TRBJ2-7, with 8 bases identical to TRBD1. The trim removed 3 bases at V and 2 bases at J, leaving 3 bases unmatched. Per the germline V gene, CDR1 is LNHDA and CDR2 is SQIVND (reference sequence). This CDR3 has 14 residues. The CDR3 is CASSIRDRTYEQYF. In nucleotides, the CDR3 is TGTGCCAGTAGTATCCGGGACAGGACCTACGAGCAGTACTTC. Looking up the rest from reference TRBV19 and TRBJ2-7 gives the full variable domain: DGGITQSPKYLFRKEGQNVTLSCEQNLNHDAMYWYRQDPGQGLRLIYYSQIVNDFQKGDIAEGYSVSREKKESFPLTVTSAQKNPTAFYLCASSIRDRTYEQYFGPGTRLTVT.

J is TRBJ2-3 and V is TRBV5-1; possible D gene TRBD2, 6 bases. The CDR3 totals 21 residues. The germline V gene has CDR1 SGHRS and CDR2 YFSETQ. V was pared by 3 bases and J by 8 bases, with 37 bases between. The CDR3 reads CASSSPELGPTYRGISVTQYF. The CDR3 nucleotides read TGCGCCAGCAGCTCCCCGGAGCTGGGCCCCACTTATCGGGGGATCAGCGTTACGCAGTATTTT.

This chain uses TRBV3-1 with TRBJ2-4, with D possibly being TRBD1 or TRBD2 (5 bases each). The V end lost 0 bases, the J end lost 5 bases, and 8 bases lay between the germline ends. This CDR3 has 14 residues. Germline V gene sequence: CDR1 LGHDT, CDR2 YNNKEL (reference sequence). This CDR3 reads CASSQDRGENIQYF. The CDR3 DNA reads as TGTGCCAGCAGCCAAGATCGAGGGGAAAACATTCAGTACTTC. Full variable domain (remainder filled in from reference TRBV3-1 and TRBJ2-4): DTAVSQTPKYLVTQMGNDKSIKCEQNLGHDTMYWYKQDSKKFLKIMFSYNNKELIINETVPNRFSPKSPDKAHLNLHINSLELGDSAVYFCASSQDRGENIQYFGAGTRLSVL.

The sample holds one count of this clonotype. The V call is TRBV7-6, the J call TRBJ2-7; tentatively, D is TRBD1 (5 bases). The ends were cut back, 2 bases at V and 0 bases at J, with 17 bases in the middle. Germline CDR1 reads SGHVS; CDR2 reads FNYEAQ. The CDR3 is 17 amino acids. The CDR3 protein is CASSLRGPTAASYEQYF. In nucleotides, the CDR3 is TGTGCCAGCAGCTTAAGGGGCCCTACGGCGGCCTCCTACGAGCAGTACTTC. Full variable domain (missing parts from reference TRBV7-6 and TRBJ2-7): GAGVSQSPRYKVTKRGQDVALRCDPISGHVSLYWYRQALGQGPEFLTYFNYEAQQDKSGLPNDRFSAERPEGSISTLTIQRTEQRDSAMYRCASSLRGPTAASYEQYFGPGTRLTVT.

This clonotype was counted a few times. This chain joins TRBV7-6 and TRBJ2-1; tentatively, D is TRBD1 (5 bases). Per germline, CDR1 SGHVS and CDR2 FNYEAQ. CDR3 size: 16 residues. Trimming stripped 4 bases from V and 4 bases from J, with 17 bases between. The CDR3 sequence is CASSYRSKGSYNEQFF. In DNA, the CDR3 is TGTGCCAGCAGCTATAGATCAAAGGGGTCATACAATGAGCAGTTCTTC.

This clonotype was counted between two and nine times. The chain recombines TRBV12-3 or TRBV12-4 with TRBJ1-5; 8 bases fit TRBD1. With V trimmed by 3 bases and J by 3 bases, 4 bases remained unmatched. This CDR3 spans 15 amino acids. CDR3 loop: CASSLTGANNQPQHF. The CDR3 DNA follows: TGTGCCAGCAGTTTGACAGGGGCTAACAATCAGCCCCAGCATTTT.

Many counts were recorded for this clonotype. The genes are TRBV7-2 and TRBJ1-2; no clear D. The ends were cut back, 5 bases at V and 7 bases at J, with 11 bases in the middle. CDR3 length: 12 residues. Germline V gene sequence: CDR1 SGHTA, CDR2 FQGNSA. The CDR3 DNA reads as TGTGCCAGCAGCCCCCCTACTAGTGGCTACACCTTC. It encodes CASSPPTSGYTF.

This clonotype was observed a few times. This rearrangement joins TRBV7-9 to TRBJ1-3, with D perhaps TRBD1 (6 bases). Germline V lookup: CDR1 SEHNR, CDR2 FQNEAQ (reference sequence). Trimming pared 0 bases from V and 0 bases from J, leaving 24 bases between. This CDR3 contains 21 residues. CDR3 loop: CASSLARWDTRETHSGNTIYF. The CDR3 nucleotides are TGTGCCAGCAGCTTAGCGCGTTGGGACACCAGGGAGACCCACTCTGGAAACACCATATATTTT.

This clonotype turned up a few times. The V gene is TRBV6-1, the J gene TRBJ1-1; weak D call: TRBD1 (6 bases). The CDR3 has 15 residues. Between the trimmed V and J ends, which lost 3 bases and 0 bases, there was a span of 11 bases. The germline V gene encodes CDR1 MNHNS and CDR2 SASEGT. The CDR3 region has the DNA TGTGCCAGCAGTGAGCTAACAGGGCTGAACACTGAAGCTTTCTTT. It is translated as CASSELTGLNTEAFF.

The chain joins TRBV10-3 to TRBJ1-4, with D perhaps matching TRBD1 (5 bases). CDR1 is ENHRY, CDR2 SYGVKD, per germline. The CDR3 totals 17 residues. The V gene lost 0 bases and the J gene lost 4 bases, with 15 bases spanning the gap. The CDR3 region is CAISESWTPAGNEKLFF. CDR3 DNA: TGTGCCATCAGTGAGTCTTGGACACCAGCGGGTAATGAAAAACTGTTTTTT.

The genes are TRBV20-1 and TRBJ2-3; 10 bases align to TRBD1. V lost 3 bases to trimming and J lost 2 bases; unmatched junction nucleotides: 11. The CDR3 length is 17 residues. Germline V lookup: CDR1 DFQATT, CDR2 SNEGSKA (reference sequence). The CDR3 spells CSASAFGQGEYTDTQYF. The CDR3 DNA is TGCAGTGCTAGCGCATTCGGACAGGGGGAGTACACAGATACGCAGTATTTT.

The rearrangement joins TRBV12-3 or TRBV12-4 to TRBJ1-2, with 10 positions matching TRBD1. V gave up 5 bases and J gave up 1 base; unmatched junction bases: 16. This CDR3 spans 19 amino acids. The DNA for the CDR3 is TGTGCCAGCAGTCCCCACTCTCTCGGGACAGGGGTCGGTAACTATGGCTACACCTTC. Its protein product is CASSPHSLGTGVGNYGYTF.

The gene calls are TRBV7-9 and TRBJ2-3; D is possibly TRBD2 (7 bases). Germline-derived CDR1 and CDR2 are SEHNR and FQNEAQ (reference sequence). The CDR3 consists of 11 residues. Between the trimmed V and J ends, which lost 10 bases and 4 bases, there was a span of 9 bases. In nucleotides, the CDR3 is TGTGCCAAGGGGGGGCCAGATACGCAGTATTTT. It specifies CAKGGPDTQYF.

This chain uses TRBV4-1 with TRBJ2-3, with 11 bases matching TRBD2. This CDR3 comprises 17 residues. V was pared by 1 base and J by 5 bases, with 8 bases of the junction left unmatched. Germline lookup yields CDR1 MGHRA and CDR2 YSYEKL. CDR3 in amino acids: CASSQGTSGGYRDTQYF. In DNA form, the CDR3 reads TGCGCCAGCAGCCAAGGAACTAGCGGGGGTTATCGAGATACGCAGTATTTT.